The next 19 T cell receptor beta chains were all read from a single sample in a study of CD8 T cells in Susac syndrome. RNA totalling about 0.5 to 1 ug underwent reverse transcription with random hexamers. A single record per CDR3 protein comes from TCRdb applying MiXCR to the immunoSEQ multiplex PCR reads. Of about 120,000 distinct CDR3 sequences in the sample, roughly 92% were seen once. The specimen was CD4+ T cells from PBMCs. These receptor sequences come from a human donor in good health.

The chain couples TRBV5-1 to TRBJ2-1, with D tentatively TRBD1 (5 bases). Germline V gene sequence: CDR1 SGHRS, CDR2 YFSETQ. V shed 2 bases and J shed 5 bases, with 11 bases lying between them. The CDR3 length is 14 residues. DNA of the CDR3: TGCGCCAGCAGCTTTGTGACAGCTAACAATGAGCAGTTCTTC. This gives the protein CASSFVTANNEQFF.

The rearrangement links TRBV18 to TRBJ1-2; unclear D gene. V was trimmed by 0 bases and J by 2 bases, leaving 7 bases between them. Germline V lookup: CDR1 KGHSH, CDR2 LQKENI. CDR3 length: 14 residues. The DNA for the CDR3 is TGTGCCAGCTCACCACCGGGCGGAAACTATGGCTACACCTTC. Protein product: CASSPPGGNYGYTF.

The chain has TRBV14 and TRBJ1-4; 9 nucleotides line up with TRBD1. CDR1 is SGHDN, CDR2 FVKESK, per germline. With V trimmed by 3 bases and J by 7 bases, 6 bases remained unmatched. CDR3 length: 15 amino acids. The CDR3 coding sequence is TGTGCCAGCAGCCAGAGACGGGACAGGGTTGAAAAACTGTTTTTT. Translation gives CASSQRRDRVEKLFF.

The rearrangement joins TRBV5-6 to TRBJ1-5; D unclear. V shed 0 bases and J shed 5 bases, with 6 bases lying between them. The CDR3 spans 13 residues. The V gene's germline CDR1 is SGHDT and CDR2 YYEEEE. The chain's CDR3 is CASSLGVDQPQHF. CDR3 DNA sequence: TGTGCCAGCAGCTTGGGGGTTGATCAGCCCCAGCATTTT. Filled out from reference TRBV5-6 and TRBJ1-5, the complete variable domain reads DAGVTQSPTHLIKTRGQQVTLRCSPKSGHDTVSWYQQALGQGPQFIFQYYEEEERQRGNFPDRFSGHQFPNYSSELNVNALLLGDSALYLCASSLGVDQPQHFGDGTRLSIL.

CDR3 sequence reads: CASSYDSGTSGISSTDTQYF. CDR3 coding DNA: TGTGCCAGCAGTTACGATAGCGGGACTAGCGGGATCTCTAGCACAGATACGCAGTATTTT. The rearrangement joins TRBV6-5 to TRBJ2-3; 13 bases are shared with TRBD2. Germline assignment: CDR1 MNHEY and CDR2 SVGAGI. The J segment lost 0 bases and the V segment lost 2 bases, leaving 11 bases of the junction unmatched. The CDR3 is 20 residues long.

The chain is built from TRBV5-4 and TRBJ2-7, with 8 bases that match TRBD2. Per germline, CDR1 SGHNT and CDR2 YYREEE (reference sequence). After removal of 4 bases from V and 3 bases from J, the junction contained 12 bases not matched to a gene. The CDR3 is made up of 16 amino acids. Here the CDR3 DNA reads TGTGCCAGCAGCCCCGGTCGGAGCGGGAGAGTCTACGAGCAGTACTTC. Translation gives CASSPGRSGRVYEQYF.

This clonotype has a handful of counts. The rearrangement uses TRBV19 and TRBJ1-1, with D hard to call. The CDR3 has 12 amino acids. Germline lookup yields CDR1 LNHDA and CDR2 SQIVND (reference sequence). V lost 4 bases and J lost 0, with 3 bases in between. CDR3 in DNA: TGTGCCAGTAGTACTGTGAACACTGAAGCTTTCTTT. Translation: CASSTVNTEAFF.

J is TRBJ2-7 and V is TRBV5-6; the match to TRBD2 covers 9 bases. J lost 2 bases, V lost 0 bases, and 9 bases had no gene match. The CDR3 is made up of 17 amino acids. Germline V gene data show CDR1 as SGHDT and CDR2 as YYEEEE. CDR3 loop: CASSLEGLLAGTYEQYF. CDR3 DNA: TGTGCCAGCAGCTTGGAGGGGTTGCTAGCGGGAACCTACGAGCAGTACTTC.

The chain combines TRBV24-1 with TRBJ2-7, with TRBD2 identical over 10 bases. J gave up 1 base and V 4 bases, and 3 bases lay outside the gene matches. CDR3 length: 15 residues. The germline gives CDR1 KGHDR, CDR2 SFDVKD. The CDR3 sequence: CATSDRTSGSYEQYF. For the CDR3, the DNA is TGTGCCACCAGTGACCGGACTAGCGGTTCCTACGAGCAGTACTTC.

CDR3 in amino acids: CASSLVGAREKLFF. CDR3 in DNA: TGTGCCAGCAGCTTAGTGGGGGCTCGGGAAAAACTGTTTTTT. The chain combines TRBV13 with TRBJ1-4; perhaps TRBD1 as D (6 bases). This CDR3 has 14 amino acids. V was cut by 1 base and J by 8 bases, with 11 bases left in between. Germline CDR1 PRHDT, CDR2 FYEKMQ (reference sequence).

This chain uses TRBV5-1 with TRBJ2-7; the match to TRBD2 covers 14 bases. From germline, CDR1 is SGHRS and CDR2 YFSETQ. J lost 5 bases, V lost 0 bases, and 4 bases had no gene match. This CDR3 is 16 amino acids long. CDR3 protein: CASSLAGLAGVNEQYF. DNA for the CDR3: TGCGCCAGCAGCTTGGCGGGACTAGCGGGAGTGAACGAGCAGTACTTC.

CDR3 loop: CASSLGRDTQYF. The DNA for the CDR3 is TGCGCCAGCAGCTTGGGGAGGGATACGCAGTATTTT. The chain recombines TRBV5-1 with TRBJ2-3; possibly TRBD2 for D (5 bases). Trimming removed 0 bases from V and 6 bases from J, with 5 bases in between. Germline V gene sequence: CDR1 SGHRS, CDR2 YFSETQ. There are 12 residues in the CDR3.

The rearrangement joins TRBV18 to TRBJ1-5, with 9 bases fitting TRBD1. This CDR3 spans 15 amino acids. Unmatched junction bases numbered 8, after V lost 6 bases and J lost 5 bases. Looked up from germline, CDR1 is KGHSH and CDR2 is LQKENI. The CDR3 sequence: CASSHGQGRDQPQHF. The CDR3 nucleotides read TGTGCCAGCTCTCACGGACAGGGGAGAGATCAGCCCCAGCATTTT.

The chain has TRBV14 and TRBJ1-1, with D unresolved. This CDR3 is 12 amino acids long. V lost 6 bases and J 2 bases, leaving 7 bases between the germline ends. The germline V gene encodes CDR1 SGHDN and CDR2 FVKESK. The CDR3 loop is CASSGFNTEAFF. Here the CDR3 DNA reads TGTGCCAGCAGTGGGTTCAACACTGAAGCTTTCTTT.

This sequence joins TRBV2 and TRBJ2-7; 8 positions agree with TRBD2. Germline V gene sequence: CDR1 SNHLY, CDR2 FYNNEI. This CDR3 contains 14 residues. With 6 bases clipped from V and 5 bases from J, the junction kept 9 bases outside the gene matches. CDR3 amino acids: CASSGDPGRDEQYF. CDR3 sequence (DNA): TGTGCCAGCAGCGGTGACCCCGGGAGGGACGAGCAGTACTTC.

The chain has TRBV7-3 and TRBJ2-2; 7 bases fit TRBD2. The junction had 7 bases not matched to a gene; V was cut back by 4 bases and J by 2 bases. Germline V gene data show CDR1 as SGHTA and CDR2 as FQGTGA. This CDR3 has 16 residues. In nucleotides, the CDR3 is TGTGCCAGCAGCTGGCCCGGGACTACCAACACCGGGGAGCTGTTTTTT. This encodes CASSWPGTTNTGELFF.

The chain employs TRBV19 and TRBJ2-1; TRBD1 is a possible D gene (6 bases). Trimming removed 3 bases at V and 10 bases at J, with 16 bases between. This CDR3 has 14 amino acids. Looked up from germline, CDR1 is LNHDA and CDR2 is SQIVND (reference sequence). Here the CDR3 DNA reads TGTGCCAGTAGTATTGGTGGGCCAAGGGGGGAGCAGTTCTTC. This encodes CASSIGGPRGEQFF.

This rearrangement joins TRBV6-6 to TRBJ1-1; D call uncertain. The CDR3 has 14 amino acids. The V and J ends lost 6 bases and 5 bases respectively, with 16 bases between them. Germline V CDR1 and CDR2: MNHNY, SVGAGI (reference sequence). The CDR3 DNA sequence: TGTGCCAGCAGCCGAGGATATCTGGGAACTGAAGCTTTCTTT. It codes for CASSRGYLGTEAFF.

The chain links TRBV5-1 to TRBJ2-2, with D possibly TRBD2 on 5 matching bases. V gave up 3 bases and J gave up 0 bases, with 9 bases separating them. This CDR3 has 15 residues. Germline V lookup: CDR1 SGHRS, CDR2 YFSETQ. The CDR3 coding sequence is TGCGCCAGCAGCTGGGAGACCTCGAACACCGGGGAGCTGTTTTTT. Residues: CASSWETSNTGELFF.